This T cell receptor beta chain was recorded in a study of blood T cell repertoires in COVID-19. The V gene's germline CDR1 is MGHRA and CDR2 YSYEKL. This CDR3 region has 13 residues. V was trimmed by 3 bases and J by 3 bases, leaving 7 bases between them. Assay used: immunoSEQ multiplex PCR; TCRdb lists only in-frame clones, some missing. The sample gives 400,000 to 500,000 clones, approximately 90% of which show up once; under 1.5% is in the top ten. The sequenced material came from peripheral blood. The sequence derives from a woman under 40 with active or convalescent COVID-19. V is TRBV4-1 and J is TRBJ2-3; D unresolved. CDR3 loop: CASSQIETDTQYF. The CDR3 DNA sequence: TGCGCCAGCAGCCAGATAGAAACAGATACGCAGTATTTT.